The clone carrying this TCR beta chain came up many times. Its antigen is still unknown. The protocol was immunoSEQ multiplex PCR, while the TCRdb copy is restricted to in-frame clones and leaves out a portion. The repertoire consists of almost 35,000 clones, none detected only once. The record originates from a study of T cells after posttransplantation cyclophosphamide. Overall study findings and caveats: Donor CD8+ memory clones often dominated recipient blood repertoires at later times. Blood and skin or GI T cell repertoires showed limited TRB overlap.

Germline lookup yields CDR1 WSHSY and CDR2 SAAADI. After removal of 6 bases from V and 3 bases from J, the junction contained 7 bases not matched to a gene. The CDR3 runs 14 residues. The sample comprised PBMCs. V and J are TRBV10-2 and TRBJ2-7; 8 bases map to TRBD1. This clonotype originated in a woman aged 45-60 years in good health and a related stem cell transplant donor. The CDR3 bases are TGCGCCAGCAGGGGGTTTGGACAGGGCTACGAGCAGTACTTC. It translates to CASRGFGQGYEQYF.